This record looks at one T cell receptor (beta chain) sequence and its context. Its target antigen remains unknown. No base-level quality is on record; no much larger clone is a single base apart. Inclusive of the bounding cysteine and phenylalanine, the CDR3 is 14 residues long. Only the CDR3 region is kept as DNA, spanning 42 bases read in frame from base 1. V is pared back by 5 bases and J by 2 bases, with 12 bases lying between the germline termini. The germline V gene yields SGHDN for CDR1 and FVKESK for CDR2. This entry is derived from a study of blood T cell repertoires in COVID-19 (TCRdb year 2020). Context from the whole study: The collaborator samples originated in the United States, Italy and Spain and spanned the acute and convalescent phases of COVID-19. The sample metadata nearly always contained a de-identified subject ID, COVID-19 status, age in years and sex. The prospective study material was composed of cDNA or gDNA derived from T cells, B-cell-depleted T cells, or PBMCs. Where available, HLA class I and class II types were taken from metadata supplied by the sample provider and were not determined by assay-based typing. The samples were drawn from two sources: the first 160 participants of the ongoing ImmuneRACE study, and approximately 1,300 subjects contributed by 6 global collaborators. Deeply sampled blood TCRbeta repertoires from subjects exposed to, actively infected with, or recovered from COVID-19 were included in the dataset. The repertoires were released in a freely available public database meant as a resource for research on the immune response to SARS-CoV-2.

The collaborating institutions used their own protocols to collect whole blood in K2EDTA tubes. For TCRbeta analysis, collaborators shipped samples in one of three forms: frozen whole blood, isolated PBMCs, or DNA extracted from either of those sample types. TCRbeta CDR3 regions were amplified from genomic DNA by means of the immunoSEQ Assay, a bias-controlled multiplex PCR. The authors processed their data as follows. Nucleated cell counts per sample were estimated from amplification of reference gene primers within the assay. To quantify the absolute abundance of each unique TCRbeta CDR3 rearrangement, sequence reads were collapsed and filtered. Productive Simpson clonality was computed per sample as the square root of Simpson's diversity index over productive rearrangements. The source is immuneACCESS, and TCRdb retained only in-frame sequences with V and J called. Part of the clones is not carried over; for the studies checked, unresolved V genes explain less than half of this, and the remainder is unexplained. The DNA gave D and trimming, while V, J and clone size come from that table. This sample lists about 230,000 clones; around 83% were detected once. Clones ranked in the top ten supply more than 0.75% of the sample.

The paper as a whole reports these results and caveats: The amount of clinical and demographic metadata varied by source and participant and was provided uncurated.

The clonotype comes from a man aged 35 to 55 with acute or convalescent COVID-19. Sequencing was done on a sample of peripheral blood. The V and J segments used are TRBV14 and TRBJ1-1; the D segment cannot be called with confidence. The CDR3 region has the sequence CASSLQTANTEAFF. The nucleotides are TGTGCCAGCAGCTTGCAAACAGCTAACACTGAAGCTTTCTTT.